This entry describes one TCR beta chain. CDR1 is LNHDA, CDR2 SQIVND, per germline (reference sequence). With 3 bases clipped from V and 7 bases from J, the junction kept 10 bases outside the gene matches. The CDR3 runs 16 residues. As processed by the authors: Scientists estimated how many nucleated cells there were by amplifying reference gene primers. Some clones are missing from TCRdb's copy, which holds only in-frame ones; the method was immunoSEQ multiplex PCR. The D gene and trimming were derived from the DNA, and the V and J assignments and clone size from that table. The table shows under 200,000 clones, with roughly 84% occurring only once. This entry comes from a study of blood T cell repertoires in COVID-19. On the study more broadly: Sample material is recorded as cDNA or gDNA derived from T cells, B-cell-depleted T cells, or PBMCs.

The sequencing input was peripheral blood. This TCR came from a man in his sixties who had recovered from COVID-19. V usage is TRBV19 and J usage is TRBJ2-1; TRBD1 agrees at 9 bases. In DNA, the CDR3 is TGTGCCAGTAGTATGAATAAACAGGGGGCAAGGAATGAGCAGTTCTTC. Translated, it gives CASSMNKQGARNEQFF.